This TCR beta chain came from a study of T-cell reconstitution after alpha-beta-depleted transplantation in children. The study's findings and limits: At the one-year point after transplant, T-cell counts and TCRbeta diversity were found to come mostly from T cells that had been newly produced. There were some patients whose high TCRbeta diversity at day 60 came from surviving recipient T cells and thymic progenitors. In patients about two months after transplant, alpha-beta T cells reportedly arose from several hundred expanded graft clones.

Germline lookup yields CDR1 SQVTM and CDR2 ANQGSEA. The CDR3 is made up of 11 amino acids. V lost 4 bases, J lost 3 bases, and 4 bases lay in between. The authors prepared the TCRbeta library with unique molecular identifiers. TCRdb reprocessed the PCR reads via MiXCR and lists one record per CDR3 protein. This table has about 300,000 distinct CDR3 sequences, almost 8% appearing once. This clonotype was counted many times. What it binds is not known. The specimen was peripheral blood, collected 360 days after TCRalphabeta/CD19-depleted stem cell transplant. The V and J genes are TRBV29-1 and TRBJ2-1; no reliable D call. The clonotype comes from a female patient aged 2-9 years who had a stem cell transplant for Fanconi anemia, so the T cells may come from the graft donor. The CDR3 here is CSVGIYNEQFF. The CDR3 DNA reads as TGCAGCGTTGGGATCTACAATGAGCAGTTCTTC.